This T cell receptor beta chain was sequenced in a study of human T cells and chemical hapten exposure. As for time point: pre-sensitization, week 0. Treatment noted: therapeutic diphenylcyclopropenone sensitization with weekly scalp DPC. The length of the CDR3 is 14 residues. The V end was cut by 2 bases, the J end by 7 bases, with 14 bases between. Germline lookup yields CDR1 SGHTA and CDR2 FQGTGA. This clonotype was recorded at least ten times. One entry per CDR3 protein, called by TCRdb with MiXCR from the RACE reads. The repertoire has approximately 320,000 distinct CDR3 sequences, 5.5% of them found once; the top ten carry around 8.8%.

This chain joins TRBV7-3 and TRBJ1-1, with a weak D call TRBD1 (6 bases). This sample comprised whole blood, obtained in connection with sensitization to the hapten diphenylcyclopropenone (DPC). This clonotype originated in a woman aged 18-29 years with alopecia areata. Some clones in this sample may be carry-over from other donors' samples. Written as DNA, the CDR3 is TGTGCCAGCAGCTTATATCGAGGGGGTGGTGAAGCTTTCTTT. Translating gives CASSLYRGGGEAFF.